Included here is one TCR beta chain sequence, with context. The data originate from a study of blood T cell repertoires in COVID-19. About the study: The origin of the acute and convalescent COVID-19 samples was the United States, Italy and Spain. T cells, B-cell-depleted T cells, or PBMCs provided the cDNA or gDNA that served as material.

Germline CDR1 and CDR2: LGHNA and YSLEER. Trimming stripped 0 bases from V and 3 bases from J, with 11 bases between. The CDR3 is 15 amino acids. As originally analysed: It was from reference gene primer amplification that nucleated cell counts were estimated. Measured with immunoSEQ multiplex PCR; TCRdb has only the in-frame clones, and not every one. That table furnishes V, J and clone size, whereas the DNA furnished D and trimming. In the table there are just under 45,000 clones, about 80% of which are singletons. Sequencing used peripheral blood. This receptor was taken from a human donor in a cohort sampled during active COVID-19. The chain couples TRBV4-3 to TRBJ1-2; TRBD1 might be the D (6 bases). CDR3 DNA sequence: TGCGCCAGCAGCCAAGAGCGGGGGCGCGACTATGGCTACACCTTC. Its translation is CASSQERGRDYGYTF.